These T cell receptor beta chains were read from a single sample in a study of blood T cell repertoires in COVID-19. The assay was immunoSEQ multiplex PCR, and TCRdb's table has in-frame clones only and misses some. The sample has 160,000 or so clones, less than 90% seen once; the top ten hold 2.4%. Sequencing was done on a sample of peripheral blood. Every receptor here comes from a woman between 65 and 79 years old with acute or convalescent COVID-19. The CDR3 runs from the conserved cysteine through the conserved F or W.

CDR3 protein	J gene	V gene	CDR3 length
CASSQESKPEKLFF	TRBJ1-4	TRBV4-2	14
CASSQGTESRAQHF	TRBJ1-5	TRBV4-3	14
CASSVTFNQPQHF	TRBJ1-5	TRBV7-2	13
CASSQSALNIQYF	TRBJ2-4	TRBV16	13
CASSLTGLAGITDTQYF	TRBJ2-3	TRBV7-3	17
CASKGDSLNTEAFF	TRBJ1-1	TRBV2	14
CASRYRGRVNQPQHF	TRBJ1-5	TRBV28	15
CASSRDSYEQYF	TRBJ2-7	TRBV6-5	12
CAWTRSGWNNSPLHF	TRBJ1-6	TRBV30	15
CASSFGEAFF	TRBJ1-1	TRBV7-9	10
CASSLDAVYGYTF	TRBJ1-2	TRBV5-6	13
CASSYHGEKLFF	TRBJ1-4	TRBV28	12
CAWSDTNQPQHF	TRBJ1-5	TRBV30	12
CASSPRTGGVSTDTQYF	TRBJ2-3	TRBV5-1	17
CASRKGTVNTGELFF	TRBJ2-2	TRBV6-5	15
CAALWAGETQYF	TRBJ2-5	TRBV30	12
CASSYGSQQETQYF	TRBJ2-5	TRBV6-6	14
CASSRGTGGIGTEAFF	TRBJ1-1	TRBV7-9	16